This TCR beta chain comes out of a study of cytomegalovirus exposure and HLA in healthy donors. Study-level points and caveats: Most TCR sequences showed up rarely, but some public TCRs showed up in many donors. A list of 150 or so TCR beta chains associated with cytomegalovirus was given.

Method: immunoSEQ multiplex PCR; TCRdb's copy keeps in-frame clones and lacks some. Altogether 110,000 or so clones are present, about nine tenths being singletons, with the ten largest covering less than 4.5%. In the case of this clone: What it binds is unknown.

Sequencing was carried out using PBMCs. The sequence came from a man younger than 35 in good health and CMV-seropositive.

The CDR3 nucleotides read TGTGCCAGCAAGTTTCGGGGAGGTCAGCCCCAGCATTTT. Its translation is CASKFRGGQPQHF. The genes are TRBV2 and TRBJ1-5, with D uncertain. Germline CDR1 SNHLY, CDR2 FYNNEI. This CDR3 comprises 13 residues. V was shortened by 7 bases and J by 6 bases, with 13 bases between the two germline ends.